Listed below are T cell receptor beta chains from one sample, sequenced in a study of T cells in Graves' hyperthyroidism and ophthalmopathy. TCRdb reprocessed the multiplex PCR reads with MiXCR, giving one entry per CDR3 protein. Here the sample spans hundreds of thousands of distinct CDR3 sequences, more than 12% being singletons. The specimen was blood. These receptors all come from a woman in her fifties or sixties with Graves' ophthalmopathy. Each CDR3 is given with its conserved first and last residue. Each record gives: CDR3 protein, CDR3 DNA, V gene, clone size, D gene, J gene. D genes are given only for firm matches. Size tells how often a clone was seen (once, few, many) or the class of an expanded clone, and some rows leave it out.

CASSRGGAADTQYF,TGTGCCAGCAGTCGGGGAGGAGCGGCAGATACGCAGTATTTT,TRBV28,many,NA,TRBJ2-3
CASSLDNIYEQYF,TGTGCCAGCAGCTTGGACAACATCTACGAGCAGTACTTC,TRBV5-5,NA,NA,TRBJ2-7
CASSLSSSGSTYNEQFF,TGTGCCAGCAGTTTATCGAGTAGCGGGAGCACCTACAATGAGCAGTTCTTC,TRBV27,many,TRBD2,TRBJ2-1
CSARVSGFAPLSNQPQHF,TGCAGTGCTAGAGTCTCGGGATTTGCTCCCCTTAGCAATCAGCCCCAGCATTTT,TRBV20-1,NA,NA,TRBJ1-5
CASSHYFGHPTSGKQFF,TGTGCCAGCAGCCATTACTTTGGTCACCCGACTAGCGGGAAGCAGTTCTTC,TRBV7-2,many,TRBD2,TRBJ2-1
CASSPRRRYDYEQYF,TGTGCCAGCAGCCCTCGGAGGCGGTACGACTACGAGCAGTACTTC,TRBV6-1,many,NA,TRBJ2-7
CATSRTGEGQPQHF,TGTGCCACCAGCAGGACAGGGGAGGGTCAGCCCCAGCATTTT,TRBV15,many,TRBD1,TRBJ1-5
CASSLVRPNTEAFF,TGTGCCAGCAGCTTAGTGCGGCCAAACACTGAAGCTTTCTTT,TRBV7-2,many,NA,TRBJ1-1
CASRNGDTQYF,TGTGCCAGCAGAAACGGAGATACGCAGTATTTT,TRBV6-2/TRBV6-3,NA,NA,TRBJ2-3
CASSLERQAGNQPQHF,TGTGCCAGCAGCCTAGAAAGACAGGCAGGCAATCAGCCCCAGCATTTT,TRBV28,few,NA,TRBJ1-5
CASSLDLGKGKKNTEAFF,TGTGCCAGCAGCTTAGATTTAGGGAAGGGCAAGAAGAACACTGAAGCTTTCTTT,TRBV7-9,many,NA,TRBJ1-1
CASSPGTANEQFF,TGCGCCAGCAGCCCCGGGACGGCCAATGAGCAGTTCTTC,TRBV5-1,many,NA,TRBJ2-1
CASGTSPTDTQYF,TGTGCCAGCGGGACTAGCCCCACAGATACGCAGTATTTT,TRBV28,many,TRBD2,TRBJ2-3
CASSLILGRGYGYTF,TGTGCCAGCAGTCTTATACTGGGGAGAGGGTATGGCTACACCTTC,TRBV28,many,NA,TRBJ1-2